Described below is a single T cell receptor (beta chain) sequence and its context. Its antigen is not known. Time point noted: pre-reinfection, 55 to 20 weeks before reinfection detection. No in vitro expansion preceded TCR sequencing of the sorted cells. The data were taken from a study of memory CD8 T cells in hepatitis C reinfection. Study in general: Chronic HCV followed reinfection in two donors who cleared primary infection. Reinfection meant HCV RNA positivity after two negatives ≥60 days apart. Study observations and caveats: Only 4 or 5 donors prevented definitive conclusions about public clonotypes.

The CDR3 sequence is 17 residues long. V lost 7 bases, J lost 3 bases, and 18 bases stayed unmatched. CDR1 SQVTM and CDR2 ANQGSEA come from the germline V gene. Libraries were prepared by immunoSEQ multiplex PCR; TCRdb keeps only in-frame clonotypes and omits some of them. The data show 50,000 or so clones, nearly 90% seen once. The sequence was collected from a man younger than 35 with hepatitis C virus infection. Source material: naive CD8+ T cells sorted from blood. The V gene is TRBV29-1, the J gene TRBJ2-5; 9 nucleotides agree with TRBD1. The CDR3 nucleotides are TGCAGCGCCGGGGGAGGGGACAGGGATGTAGTAAAAGAGACCCAGTACTTC. Translated, it gives CSAGGGDRDVVKETQYF. The full variable domain, its missing parts supplied by reference TRBV29-1 and TRBJ2-5, is SAVISQKPSRDICQRGTSLTIQCQVDSQVTMMFWYRQQPGQSLTLIATANQGSEATYESGFVIDKFPISRPNLTFSTLTVSNMSPEDSSIYLCSAGGGDRDVVKETQYFGPGTRLLVL.